This T cell receptor (beta chain) is from a study of siplizumab effects on memory and regulatory T cells. The germline V and J ends were trimmed by 8 bases and 4 bases, with 20 bases remaining between them. Germline-derived CDR1 and CDR2 are MNHNY and SVGAGI (reference sequence). The CDR3 covers 15 residues. Assay: immunoSEQ multiplex PCR; the TCRdb copy retains only in-frame clones and omits some. This table has over 70,000 clones, approximately 90% appearing once. What was sequenced was CD4+ T cells sorted from blood. The genes are TRBV6-6 and TRBJ1-2, with a possible D match to TRBD1 (5 bases). The receptor was derived from a human donor in good health. Here the CDR3 DNA reads TGTGCCAGCCGGACCCCCCCCAGGGATGGCTATGGCTACACCTTC. As protein: CASRTPPRDGYGYTF.